This T cell receptor beta chain was recorded in a study of cytomegalovirus exposure and HLA in healthy donors. Worth noting for this clone: The junction departs from the called germline gene at one end, perhaps through a read error.

Amplification used 60 Vbeta primers and 13 Jbeta primers. Using immunoSEQ multiplex PCR, the repertoire was profiled, and TCRdb retains in-frame clones only, with some absent. The sample lists 110,000 or so clones; around 76% were seen once. The CDR3 covers 16 residues. Per germline, CDR1 MGHDK and CDR2 SYGVNS. The chain links TRBV25-1 to TRBJ2-6; TRBD2 is a possible D gene (6 bases). The receptor was isolated from a man aged 35-49 years in good health and CMV-seropositive. Source material: PBMCs. The chain's CDR3 is CASSGRRGDGANGLTF. Written as DNA, the CDR3 is TGTGCCAGCAGTGGTCGGAGGGGTGATGGGGCCAACGGCCTGACTTTC.